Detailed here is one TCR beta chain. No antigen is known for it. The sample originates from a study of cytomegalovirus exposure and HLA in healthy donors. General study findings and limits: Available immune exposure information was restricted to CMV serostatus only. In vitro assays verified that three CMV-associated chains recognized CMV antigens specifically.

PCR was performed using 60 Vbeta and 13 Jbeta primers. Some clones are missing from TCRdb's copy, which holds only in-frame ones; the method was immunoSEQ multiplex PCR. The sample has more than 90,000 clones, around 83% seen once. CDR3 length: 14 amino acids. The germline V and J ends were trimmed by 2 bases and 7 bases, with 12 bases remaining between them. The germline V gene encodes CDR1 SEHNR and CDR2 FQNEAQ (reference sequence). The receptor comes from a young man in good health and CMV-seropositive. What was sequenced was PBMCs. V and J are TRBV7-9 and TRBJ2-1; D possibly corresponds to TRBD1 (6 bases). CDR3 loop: CASSLYYRENEQFF. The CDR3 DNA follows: TGTGCCAGCAGCTTATATTACAGGGAAAATGAGCAGTTCTTC.